This T cell receptor beta chain stems from a study of blood T cell repertoires in COVID-19. Study-level background: Researchers got acute and convalescent COVID-19 samples from the United States, Italy and Spain. From T cells, B-cell-depleted T cells, or PBMCs came the material, which was cDNA or gDNA.

The length of the CDR3 is 14 residues. The V end lost 7 bases, the J end lost 0 bases, and 13 bases lay between the germline ends. Germline loops: CDR1 MDHEN, CDR2 SYDVKM. There are a few counts of this clone. In the study's own analysis: It was from reference gene primer amplification that nucleated cell counts were estimated. Libraries were prepared by immunoSEQ multiplex PCR; TCRdb keeps only in-frame clonotypes and omits some of them. V and J calls plus clone size are reproduced from that table; the DNA served to infer D and trimming. The sample lists roughly 160,000 clones; about 88% were seen once.

The chain recombines TRBV28 with TRBJ2-7; the D gene is possibly TRBD2 (7 bases). The sample comprised peripheral blood. The clonotype comes from a man aged 55 to 70 with acute or convalescent COVID-19. CDR3 sequence (DNA): TGTGCCAGCACCGCGGGGGACATCTCCTACGAGCAGTACGTC. The encoded protein is CASTAGDISYEQYV.